The 18 T cell receptor beta chains below were found in one sample sequenced in a study of Graves' ophthalmopathy and Graves' hyperthyroidism. For repertoire sequencing, the TCR beta CDR3 regions were amplified from RNA transcripts. Amplification began with first-round RT-PCR using HTBI primers, then second-round multiplex PCR was performed. Each CDR3 protein is one row after TCRdb ran MiXCR on the multiplex PCR reads. The sample carries a few hundred thousand distinct CDR3 sequences, around 19% recorded once. Sequenced: peripheral blood. These receptors were collected from a woman younger than 30 with Graves' ophthalmopathy.

In this sample, this clonotype turned up many times. The chain joins TRBV19 to TRBJ1-1; no firm D call. The germline CDR1 and CDR2 sequences are LNHDA and SQIVND (reference sequence). The CDR3 has 11 residues. V lost 8 bases, J lost 6 bases, and 10 bases lay in between. CDR3 sequence (DNA): TGTGCCAGTGGGGATGTATCTGAAGCTTTCTTT. Protein product: CASGDVSEAFF.

This clonotype was recorded many times. The chain carries TRBV6-1 and TRBJ1-1; D might be TRBD1 (5 bases). The V end lost 1 base, the J end lost 5 bases, and 14 bases lay between the germline ends. Germline CDR1 MNHNS, CDR2 SASEGT. There are 15 residues in the CDR3. The CDR3 coding sequence is TGTGCCAGCAGTGAAGTCCTTCGGGGGGGAACTGAAGCTTTCTTT. Its translation is CASSEVLRGGTEAFF.

This clonotype was recorded many times. This rearrangement joins TRBV7-9 to TRBJ2-5, with D perhaps matching TRBD1 or TRBD2 (5 bases each). The V gene's germline CDR1 is SEHNR and CDR2 FQNEAQ (reference sequence). CDR3 length: 17 amino acids. V lost 5 bases to trimming and J lost 2 bases, with 21 bases between them. The CDR3 is CASSLLSPGRLQETQYF. In DNA form, the CDR3 reads TGTGCCAGCAGCCTCCTCTCTCCGGGACGGTTGCAAGAGACCCAGTACTTC.

Many counts were recorded for this clonotype. The chain carries TRBV7-2 and TRBJ2-7; maybe TRBD1 (7 bases). The V gene lost 5 bases and the J gene lost 1 base, with 15 bases spanning the gap. CDR3 size: 15 residues. Germline loops: CDR1 SGHTA, CDR2 FQGNSA. The CDR3 sequence is CASSTFRGESYEQYF. CDR3 bases: TGTGCCAGCAGCACTTTCAGGGGGGAGTCCTACGAGCAGTACTTC.

This clonotype was detected ten times or more. This chain joins TRBV9 and TRBJ2-2, with TRBD1 as a possible D gene (6 bases). CDR3 size: 15 residues. V lost 5 bases, J lost 0 bases, and 11 bases lay in between. Germline loops: CDR1 SGDLS, CDR2 YYNGEE. Written as DNA, the CDR3 is TGTGCCAGCAGGAGCACAGGGCCGAACACCGGGGAGCTGTTTTTT. It yields the protein CASRSTGPNTGELFF. Full variable domain (outside the CDR3, taken from reference TRBV9 and TRBJ2-2): DSGVTQTPKHLITATGQRVTLRCSPRSGDLSVYWYQQSLDQGLQFLIQYYNGEERAKGNILERFSAQQFPDLHSELNLSSLELGDSALYFCASRSTGPNTGELFFGEGSRLTVL.

Many counts were recorded for this clonotype. This sequence joins TRBV13 and TRBJ2-5; 7 bases are a match to TRBD1. The V segment lost 5 bases and the J segment 5 bases; nucleotides outside the gene matches: 8. This CDR3 contains 14 residues. Germline loops: CDR1 PRHDT, CDR2 FYEKMQ (reference sequence). Here the CDR3 DNA reads TGTGCCAGCAGCCCTCGACAGGGCTGGGAGACCCAGTACTTC. This encodes CASSPRQGWETQYF.

This clonotype was recorded at least ten times. This chain connects TRBV19 to TRBJ2-7, with a tentative D call TRBD2 (5 bases). The germline gives CDR1 LNHDA, CDR2 SQIVND (reference sequence). The length of the CDR3 is 14 residues. V was pared by 3 bases and J by 3 bases, with 12 bases between. CDR3 DNA: TGTGCCAGTAGTATTGCAAGAGGGAACTACGAGCAGTACTTC. It specifies CASSIARGNYEQYF.

The chain joins TRBV29-1 to TRBJ1-2; 7 positions agree with TRBD1. Trimming took 4 bases from V and 4 from J; bases not matched to a gene: 9. The CDR3 length is 14 residues. Germline V gene lookup returns CDR1 SQVTM and CDR2 ANQGSEA. The CDR3 DNA follows: TGCAGCGTTGCGGCTCAAGGGACAGTCTATGGCTACACCTTC. Its protein is CSVAAQGTVYGYTF. Filled out from reference TRBV29-1 and TRBJ1-2, the complete variable domain reads SAVISQKPSRDICQRGTSLTIQCQVDSQVTMMFWYRQQPGQSLTLIATANQGSEATYESGFVIDKFPISRPNLTFSTLTVSNMSPEDSSIYLCSVAAQGTVYGYTFGSGTRLTVV.

This clonotype was recorded many times. This chain uses TRBV6-5 with TRBJ1-4; 7 bases fit TRBD1. Looked up from germline, CDR1 is MNHEY and CDR2 is SVGAGI. The ends lost 6 bases at V and 5 bases at J; junction bases unmatched: 6. The length of the CDR3 is 14 residues. The CDR3 loop reads CASRPGQRNEKLFF. CDR3 nucleotides: TGTGCCAGCAGGCCGGGACAGCGAAATGAAAAACTGTTTTTT.

This clonotype was detected ten times or more. V gene TRBV20-1 combines with J gene TRBJ1-5; D is ambiguous. The CDR3 contains 14 residues. Trimming removed 0 bases from V and 4 bases from J, with 10 bases in between. Germline V lookup: CDR1 DFQATT, CDR2 SNEGSKA (reference sequence). The CDR3 nucleotides read TGCAGTGCTAGAGATGGCAGGTCAAATCAGCCCCAGCATTTT. This translates into CSARDGRSNQPQHF.

This clonotype occurred many times. This sequence joins TRBV19 and TRBJ1-1; no clear D. Trimming shortened V by 3 bases and J by 5 bases, and 10 bases separated the two germline ends. Germline-derived CDR1 and CDR2 are LNHDA and SQIVND (reference sequence). The CDR3 runs to 13 residues. CDR3 DNA: TGTGCCAGTAGTATGGTTCCCGGAACTGAAGCTTTCTTT. Its translation is CASSMVPGTEAFF.

This clonotype was seen repeatedly, ten times or more. The chain combines TRBV19 with TRBJ2-7, with D tentatively TRBD1 (6 bases). Germline loops: CDR1 LNHDA, CDR2 SQIVND (reference sequence). The ends were cut back, 5 bases at V and 7 bases at J, with 15 bases in the middle. The CDR3 spans 13 residues. The CDR3 DNA reads TGTGCCAGTAGTCCTCAGGGGCGGTCGGAGCAGTACTTC. As protein: CASSPQGRSEQYF. The variable domain in full, with the rest retrieved from reference TRBV19 and TRBJ2-7, is DGGITQSPKYLFRKEGQNVTLSCEQNLNHDAMYWYRQDPGQGLRLIYYSQIVNDFQKGDIAEGYSVSREKKESFPLTVTSAQKNPTAFYLCASSPQGRSEQYFGPGTRLTVT.

Many counts were recorded for this clonotype. The chain combines TRBV19 with TRBJ1-6, with TRBD1 matching 10 bases. The CDR3 is made up of 15 amino acids. The junction had 7 bases not matched to a gene; V was cut back by 4 bases and J by 10 bases. Germline CDR1 and CDR2: LNHDA and SQIVND (reference sequence). CDR3 coding DNA: TGTGCCAGTAGTAGGTCCGGGACAGGGGAGTCACCCCTCCACTTT. This gives the protein CASSRSGTGESPLHF.

This clonotype was detected ten times or more. V is TRBV7-2 and J is TRBJ1-1; 7 positions agree with TRBD1. The V and J ends lost 1 base and 7 bases, in that order; junction bases with no gene match: 6. This CDR3 region has 14 residues. CDR1 is SGHTA and CDR2 is FQGNSA in the germline V gene. Here the CDR3 reads CASSLDRGRLEAFF. CDR3 in DNA: TGTGCCAGCAGCTTAGACAGGGGAAGGCTTGAAGCTTTCTTT.

This clonotype has a count of ten or more. The gene calls are TRBV19 and TRBJ1-6, with 8 bases that match TRBD1. Trimming took 5 bases from V and 8 from J; bases not matched to a gene: 5. The V gene's germline CDR1 is LNHDA and CDR2 SQIVND (reference sequence). This CDR3 has 14 residues. The CDR3 region is CASSAGQEHSPLHF. CDR3 sequence (DNA): TGTGCCAGTAGTGCGGGACAGGAGCATTCACCCCTCCACTTT. Full variable domain (remainder filled in from reference TRBV19 and TRBJ1-6): DGGITQSPKYLFRKEGQNVTLSCEQNLNHDAMYWYRQDPGQGLRLIYYSQIVNDFQKGDIAEGYSVSREKKESFPLTVTSAQKNPTAFYLCASSAGQEHSPLHFGNGTRLTVT.

This clonotype appeared many times. The gene calls are TRBV15 and TRBJ2-7; 9 positions agree with TRBD2. This CDR3 is built from 15 residues. Germline V CDR1 and CDR2: LNHNV, YYDKDF (reference sequence). The V segment lost 1 base and the J segment 2 bases; nucleotides outside the gene matches: 3. The CDR3 spells CATSRVSGGTYEQYF. The CDR3 DNA sequence: TGTGCCACCAGCAGAGTTAGCGGGGGAACCTACGAGCAGTACTTC.

This clonotype appeared many times. The chain links TRBV5-1 to TRBJ1-2; tentatively, D is TRBD1 (5 bases). CDR1 and CDR2 from the germline V gene are SGHRS and YFSETQ. V was clipped by 3 bases and J by 4 bases, with 10 bases between them. The CDR3 consists of 13 residues. The CDR3 protein is CASSSPGAYGYTF. The CDR3 nucleotides are TGCGCCAGCAGCTCCCCCGGGGCCTATGGCTACACCTTC.

This clonotype was seen more than once but under ten times. The chain combines TRBV11-2 with TRBJ2-7, with 7 positions matching TRBD1. J gave up 7 bases and V 5 bases, and 8 bases lay outside the gene matches. The CDR3 has 13 residues. CDR1 and CDR2 from the germline V gene are SGHAT and FQNNGV. The CDR3 DNA reads TGTGCCAGCAGCCCGACAGGGTCTAGAGAGCAGTACTTC. As protein: CASSPTGSREQYF.